Below, 20 T cell receptor beta chains from the same sample are listed, as sequenced in a study of blood T cell repertoires in COVID-19 (dated by TCRdb to the early 2020s). Library preparation used the immunoSEQ multiplex PCR assay. TCRdb limited this immuneACCESS table to in-frame rearrangements with V and J called. A share of clones is missing; checked studies link under half to unresolved V genes, and the rest is unexplained. Counted in this sample were about 220,000 clones; 65% to 90% of them appeared once. The ten largest account for about 9% of the sample. What was sequenced was peripheral blood. These receptors originate from a man in his fifties with active or convalescent COVID-19.

The gene calls are TRBV9 and TRBJ2-5, with D maybe TRBD2 (5 bases). The CDR3 sequence is 15 residues long. Germline CDR1 SGDLS, CDR2 YYNGEE. The V end lost 0 bases, the J end lost 9 bases, and 18 bases lay between the germline ends. CDR3 loop: CASSVAPTSFRAQYF. The CDR3, as DNA: TGTGCCAGCAGCGTAGCACCCACTAGTTTTAGGGCCCAGTACTTC.

The J gene is TRBJ2-7, the V gene TRBV4-1; 10 bases fit TRBD1. The CDR3 totals 16 residues. The V and J ends lost 1 base and 6 bases, in that order; junction bases with no gene match: 9. Germline CDR1 reads MGHRA; CDR2 reads YSYEKL. The CDR3 sequence: CASSQAQTGGLSEQYF. DNA of the CDR3: TGCGCCAGCAGCCAAGCCCAGACAGGGGGCTTGAGCGAGCAGTACTTC.

This clone came up a few times. The chain carries TRBV19 and TRBJ1-5; 7 bases are a match to TRBD1. This CDR3 is built from 14 residues. CDR1 LNHDA and CDR2 SQIVND come from the germline V gene (reference sequence). The DNA for the CDR3 is TGTGTGATCACAGGGGCCATGATCAATCAGCCCCAGCATTTT. It translates to CVITGAMINQPQHF.

The chain couples TRBV29-1 to TRBJ1-1; 8 bases map to TRBD1. Germline CDR1 SQVTM, CDR2 ANQGSEA. The CDR3 contains 12 residues. Trimming removed 7 bases from V and 10 bases from J; junction bases left unmatched: 11. CDR3 sequence: CSAFLYRGGAFF. The CDR3 region has the DNA TGCAGCGCATTCCTTTACAGGGGGGGAGCTTTCTTT.

V gene TRBV4-3 combines with J gene TRBJ2-5, with D perhaps TRBD1 (5 bases). Germline loops: CDR1 LGHNA, CDR2 YSLEER. With 0 bases removed from V and 9 bases from J, the gap between germline ends came to 11 bases. CDR3 size: 13 residues. The chain's CDR3 is CASSQDYEGAQYF. Written as DNA, the CDR3 is TGCGCCAGCAGCCAAGATTACGAAGGGGCCCAGTACTTC.

The chain employs TRBV27 and TRBJ1-2; perhaps TRBD1 as D (6 bases). V lost 6 bases to trimming and J lost 4 bases, with 15 bases between them. Germline V lookup: CDR1 MNHEY, CDR2 SMNVEV (reference sequence). This CDR3 region has 14 residues. This CDR3 reads CASRKIQGFYGYTF. As DNA, the CDR3 is TGTGCCAGCAGGAAAATACAGGGTTTCTATGGCTACACCTTC.

This chain uses TRBV13 with TRBJ2-2; 13 nucleotides match TRBD2. The CDR3 sequence is 17 residues long. Germline values: CDR1 PRHDT, CDR2 FYEKMQ (reference sequence). J lost 7 bases, V lost 5 bases, and 10 bases had no gene match. The CDR3: CASSRLGLAGAHGELFF. The CDR3 region has the DNA TGTGCCAGCAGCCGACTTGGACTAGCGGGAGCCCACGGGGAGCTGTTTTTT.

The rearrangement joins TRBV2 to TRBJ2-3; 8 bases line up with TRBD2. In germline, CDR1 is SNHLY, CDR2 FYNNEI. Losses at the gene ends were 8 bases for V and 2 bases for J; bases not matched to a gene: 9. The CDR3 runs 15 residues. CDR3 region: CASHNGGGYTDTQYF. DNA for the CDR3: TGTGCCAGCCATAACGGCGGGGGGTACACAGATACGCAGTATTTT. The full variable domain, in which reference TRBV2 and TRBJ2-3 provide the parts outside the CDR3, is EPEVTQTPSHQVTQMGQEVILRCVPISNHLYFYWYRQILGQKVEFLVSFYNNEISEKSEIFDDQFSVERPDGSNFTLKIRSTKLEDSAMYFCASHNGGGYTDTQYFGPGTRLTVL.

The chain uses TRBV4-3 and TRBJ1-5; D is possibly TRBD1 (6 bases). V was clipped by 0 bases and J by 6 bases, with 9 bases between them. CDR3 length: 14 amino acids. Germline CDR1 is LGHNA and CDR2 is YSLEER. Here the CDR3 reads CASSQDEGVQPQHF. DNA of the CDR3: TGCGCCAGCAGCCAAGATGAGGGGGTTCAGCCCCAGCATTTT.

The V gene is TRBV28, the J gene TRBJ2-3; D possibly corresponds to TRBD1 (6 bases). The CDR3 loop spans 15 amino acids. V dropped 6 bases and J dropped 0 bases, with 13 bases sitting between them. Germline CDR1 reads MDHEN; CDR2 reads SYDVKM. The CDR3 here is CASSLTGRSTDTQYF. The CDR3 DNA is TGTGCCAGCAGCCTCACAGGGCGCAGCACAGATACGCAGTATTTT.

Regarding this clone: Different DNA sequences within this sample yield the same CDR3. The chain recombines TRBV19 with TRBJ1-4; 10 nucleotides align to TRBD1. J was trimmed by 8 bases and V by 5 bases; bases with no gene match: 5. The germline CDR1 and CDR2 sequences are LNHDA and SQIVND (reference sequence). The CDR3 has 14 amino acids. The CDR3 region is CASSPRTGGEKLFF. Written as DNA, the CDR3 is TGTGCCAGTAGTCCGAGGACAGGGGGGGAAAAACTGTTTTTT.

The rearrangement joins TRBV2 to TRBJ2-7, with D maybe TRBD1 (6 bases). The CDR3 is made up of 12 amino acids. CDR1 and CDR2 from the germline V gene are SNHLY and FYNNEI. Trimming shortened V by 6 bases and J by 5 bases, and 11 bases separated the two germline ends. This chain's CDR3 is CASRQGHDEQYV. The CDR3 DNA is TGTGCCAGCAGACAGGGTCACGACGAGCAGTACGTC.

CDR3 in amino acids: CASSLGRDRVNEQYV. The CDR3 DNA sequence: TGTGCCAGCAGCTTAGGTCGCGACAGGGTGAACGAGCAGTACGTC. V gene TRBV11-2 combines with J gene TRBJ2-7; TRBD1 matches at 7 bases. The CDR3 spans 15 residues. Trimming took 1 base from V and 5 from J; bases not matched to a gene: 8. Germline lookup yields CDR1 SGHAT and CDR2 FQNNGV.

The J gene is TRBJ2-7, the V gene TRBV10-1, with TRBD1 as a possible D gene (5 bases). From germline, CDR1 is WNHNN and CDR2 SYGVQD (reference sequence). Trimming took 7 bases from V and 3 from J, leaving 7 bases between them. The CDR3 length is 11 residues. The CDR3 loop reads CASIQGYEQYV. The CDR3 DNA follows: TGCGCCAGCATCCAGGGCTACGAGCAGTACGTC.

The chain links TRBV7-9 to TRBJ1-2, with 7 bases lining up with TRBD1. Germline V CDR1 and CDR2: SEHNR, FQNEAQ (reference sequence). The CDR3 has 14 amino acids. V lost 3 bases to trimming and J lost 0 bases; unmatched junction nucleotides: 1. CDR3 bases: TGTGCCAGCAGCTTTACAGGGGCTAACTATGGCTACACCTTC. Its translation is CASSFTGANYGYTF. The whole variable domain, filled in from reference TRBV7-9 and TRBJ1-2, reads DTGVSQNPRHKITKRGQNVTFRCDPISEHNRLYWYRQTLGQGPEFLTYFQNEAQLEKSRLLSDRFSAERPKGSFSTLEIQRTEQGDSAMYLCASSFTGANYGYTFGSGTRLTVV.

In nucleotides, the CDR3 is TGTGCCAGCAGTTACCAGGACACTAACTATGGCTACACCTTC. The encoded protein is CASSYQDTNYGYTF. The V call is TRBV6-6, the J call TRBJ1-2; possible D gene TRBD1, 5 bases. The CDR3 length is 14 residues. V lost 2 bases, J lost 0 bases, and 7 bases lay in between. Germline V gene data show CDR1 as MNHNY and CDR2 as SVGAGI (reference sequence).

V usage is TRBV28 and J usage is TRBJ1-4, with TRBD1 identical over 11 bases. With 7 bases clipped from V and 7 bases from J, the junction kept 5 bases outside the gene matches. CDR3 length: 14 amino acids. CDR1 is MDHEN, CDR2 SYDVKM, per germline. The CDR3 is CASISGTGGEKLFF. CDR3 DNA sequence: TGTGCCAGCATCTCCGGGACAGGGGGTGAAAAACTGTTTTTT.

The rearrangement joins TRBV6-5 to TRBJ2-3, with D maybe TRBD1 (6 bases). CDR3 length: 14 residues. V gave up 2 bases and J gave up 6 bases, with 12 bases separating them. CDR1 is MNHEY, CDR2 SVGAGI, per germline. CDR3 DNA sequence: TGTGCCAGCAGTTACGGGACACCCGGTGATACGCAGTATTTT. Its protein is CASSYGTPGDTQYF.

V usage is TRBV14 and J usage is TRBJ2-1, with 8 nucleotides matching TRBD1. J was trimmed by 0 bases and V by 4 bases; bases with no gene match: 8. CDR3 size: 17 residues. Germline V gives CDR1 SGHDN, CDR2 FVKESK. The CDR3 nucleotides read TGTGCCAGCAGCCTCAGAACAGGGGGTGGCTCCTACAATGAGCAGTTCTTC. Translating it yields CASSLRTGGGSYNEQFF.

The chain links TRBV6-6 to TRBJ2-7; D might be TRBD2 (5 bases). The CDR3 has 13 residues. Germline CDR1 is MNHNY and CDR2 is SVGAGI (reference sequence). V shed 1 base and J shed 2 bases, with 6 bases lying between them. CDR3 nucleotide sequence: TGTGCCAGCAGTTACTACGGGGCCTACGAGCAGTACGTC. Its protein is CASSYYGAYEQYV.